This TCR beta chain was captured in a study of patients and donors after allogeneic stem cell transplantation. A single record per CDR3 protein comes from TCRdb applying MiXCR to the RT-PCR reads. In the table there are about 960,000 distinct CDR3 sequences, about a sixth of which are singletons. CDR1 is KGHSH and CDR2 is LQKENI in the germline V gene. CDR3 length: 15 amino acids. V gave up 2 bases and J gave up 8 bases, with 15 bases separating them. The source of this sequence is a human donor who was either an allogeneic HSCT recipient or a stem cell or donor lymphocyte infusion donor (not recorded which). It is not recorded whose cells these are; they may come from a transplant donor. Sequencing used blood, either unsorted or a sorted T cell fraction (not recorded which). V gene TRBV18 combines with J gene TRBJ1-4, with a weak D call TRBD1 (6 bases). CDR3 sequence reads: CASSPNGGEGEKLFF. The CDR3 region has the DNA TGTGCCAGCTCACCAAACGGGGGCGAGGGCGAAAAACTGTTTTTT.